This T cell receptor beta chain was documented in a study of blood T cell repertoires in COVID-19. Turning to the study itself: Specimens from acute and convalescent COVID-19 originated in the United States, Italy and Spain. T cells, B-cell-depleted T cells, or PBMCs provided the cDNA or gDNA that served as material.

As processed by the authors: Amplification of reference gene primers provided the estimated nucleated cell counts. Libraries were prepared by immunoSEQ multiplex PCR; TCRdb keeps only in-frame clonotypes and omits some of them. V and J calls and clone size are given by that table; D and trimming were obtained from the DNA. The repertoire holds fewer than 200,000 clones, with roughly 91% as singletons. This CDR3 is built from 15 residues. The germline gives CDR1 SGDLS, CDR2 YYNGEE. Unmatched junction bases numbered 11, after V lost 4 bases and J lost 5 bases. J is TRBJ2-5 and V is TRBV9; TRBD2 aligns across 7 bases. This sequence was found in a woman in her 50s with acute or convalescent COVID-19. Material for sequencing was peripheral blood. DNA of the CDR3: TGTGCCAGCAGCCCATGGGGCGGGAGCTTGGAGACCCAGTACTTC. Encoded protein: CASSPWGGSLETQYF.